These 4 T cell receptor beta chains were sequenced from one sample in a study of blood T cells in healthy people across ages. A second PCR of roughly 7 to 11 cycles used a sample-barcoded 5' primer and a J-beta primer mix. MiXCR, run by TCRdb on the 5' RACE reads, gives a single entry per CDR3 protein. The table has 1,500,000 or so distinct CDR3 sequences, approximately 43% seen once; the top ten hold approximately 4%. Sequenced sample: blood. These TCRs come from a woman between 18 and 30 years old in good health.

There are many counts of this clonotype. This chain connects TRBV20-1 to TRBJ1-5, with TRBD1 matching over 8 bases. The CDR3 covers 15 residues. Trimming removed 4 bases from V and 6 bases from J; junction bases left unmatched: 11. Germline V gene lookup returns CDR1 DFQATT and CDR2 SNEGSKA (reference sequence). The DNA of the CDR3 is TGCAGTGCTAACTCCGGACAGGGTGTAAGTCAGCCCCAGCATTTT. Protein sequence: CSANSGQGVSQPQHF.

This clonotype was observed a few times. The chain links TRBV29-1 to TRBJ1-1; TRBD1 might be the D (5 bases). Trimming pared 6 bases from V and 7 bases from J, leaving 15 bases between. The CDR3 consists of 12 residues. Germline CDR1 is SQVTM and CDR2 is ANQGSEA. CDR3 nucleotide sequence: TGCAGCGTAGCGAGTAGACAGATTGAAGCTTTCTTT. It encodes CSVASRQIEAFF.

J is TRBJ2-4 and V is TRBV21-1; TRBD1 is taken as the D call from the table, unchecked against the DNA. The J call may be in error: the DNA end matches TRBJ2-7 better. TRBV21-1 is a pseudogene segment. The CDR3 consists of 20 residues. This chain's CDR3 is CASSPSRGQPAVLVTYEQYF. As DNA, the CDR3 is TGTGCCAGCAGTCCAAGCAGGGGACAGCCGGCGGTCTTAGTTACCTACGAGCAGTACTTC.

V usage is TRBV6-6 and J usage is TRBJ1-2; D not certain. The CDR3 covers 13 residues. In germline, CDR1 is MNHNY, CDR2 SVGAGI (reference sequence). Trimming left V 2 bases short and J 3 bases short, with 7 bases between. CDR3 bases: TGTGCCAGCAGTTACCGGACGGACTATGGCTACACCTTC. Translation gives CASSYRTDYGYTF.